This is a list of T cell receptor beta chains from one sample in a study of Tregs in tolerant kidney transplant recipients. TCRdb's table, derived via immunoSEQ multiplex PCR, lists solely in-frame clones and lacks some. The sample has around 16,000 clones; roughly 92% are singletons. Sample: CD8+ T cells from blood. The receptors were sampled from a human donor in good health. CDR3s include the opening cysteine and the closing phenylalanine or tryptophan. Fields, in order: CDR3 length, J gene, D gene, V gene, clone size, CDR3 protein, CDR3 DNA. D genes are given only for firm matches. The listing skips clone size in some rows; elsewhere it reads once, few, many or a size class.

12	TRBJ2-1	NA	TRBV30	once	CAWSPAYNEQFF	TGTGCCTGGAGTCCCGCTTACAATGAGCAGTTCTTC
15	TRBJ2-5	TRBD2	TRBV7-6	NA	CASSPGGGRQETQYF	TGTGCCAGCTCTCCGGGGGGAGGGCGCCAAGAGACCCAGTACTTC
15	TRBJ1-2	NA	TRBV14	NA	CASRGQRWGVYGYTF	TGTGCCAGCAGAGGGCAACGGTGGGGGGTCTATGGCTACACCTTC
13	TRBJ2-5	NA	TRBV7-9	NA	CASSSGTAGTQYF	TGTGCCAGCAGCAGCGGGACAGCGGGGACCCAGTACTTC
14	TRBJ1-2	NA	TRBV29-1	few	CSVVDAGANYGYTF	TGCAGCGTTGTCGACGCGGGAGCTAACTATGGCTACACCTTC
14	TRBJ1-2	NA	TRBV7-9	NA	CASSATGHNYGYTF	TGTGCCAGCAGCGCCACCGGGCACAACTATGGCTACACCTTC
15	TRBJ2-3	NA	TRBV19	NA	CASSITPASTDTQYF	TGTGCCAGTAGTATTACCCCGGCGAGCACAGATACGCAGTATTTT
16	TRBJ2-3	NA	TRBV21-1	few	CASSSTGTGITRTQYF	TGTGCCAGCAGTAGTACCGGGACAGGGATTACACGTACGCAGTATTTT
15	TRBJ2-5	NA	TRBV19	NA	CASSAGTALQETQYF	TGTGCCAGTAGCGCCGGGACGGCGCTTCAAGAGACCCAGTACTTC
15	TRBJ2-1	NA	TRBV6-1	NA	CASSEARGPTTEQFF	TGTGCCAGCAGTGAAGCTCGGGGGCCCACAACTGAGCAGTTCTTC
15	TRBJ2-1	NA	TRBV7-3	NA	CASSPSGSGYNEQFF	TGTGCCAGCAGCCCCAGTGGTAGCGGATACAATGAGCAGTTCTTC
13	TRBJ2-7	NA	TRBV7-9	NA	CASSFATGSEQYF	TGTGCCAGCAGCTTCGCTACGGGGTCCGAGCAGTACTTC
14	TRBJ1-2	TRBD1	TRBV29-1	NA	CSSSTLDRAYGYTF	TGCAGCTCCTCCACCCTCGACAGGGCCTATGGCTACACCTTC
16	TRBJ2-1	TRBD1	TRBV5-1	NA	CASSLGWQGADNEQFF	TGCGCCAGCAGCTTGGGGTGGCAGGGGGCCGACAATGAGCAGTTCTTC
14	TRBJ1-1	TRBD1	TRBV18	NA	CASSGGTGNTEAFF	TGTGCCAGCTCGGGGGGGACAGGGAACACTGAAGCTTTCTTT
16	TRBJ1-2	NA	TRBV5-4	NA	CASSLAPLGWVNGYTF	TGTGCCAGCAGCTTGGCTCCTTTAGGCTGGGTAAATGGCTACACCTTC
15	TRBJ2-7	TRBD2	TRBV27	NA	CASRTSGGPAYEQYF	TGTGCCAGCAGGACGAGCGGGGGCCCAGCCTACGAGCAGTACTTC